Listed below are T cell receptor beta chains from one sample, sequenced in a study of cytomegalovirus exposure and HLA in healthy donors. The table came from immunoSEQ multiplex PCR; TCRdb's copy has only in-frame clones and leaves some out. The sample contains around 70,000 clones, around four fifths of which appear only once. Sequenced input: PBMCs. The receptors stem from a woman between 40 and 50 years old in good health and CMV-seropositive. CDR3s include the opening cysteine and the closing phenylalanine or tryptophan. D genes are given only for firm matches. The size of a clone is reported for some rows only, either as once, few or many, or as a class for expanded clones.

abundance	j_gene	v_gene	d_gene	CDR3aa	CDR3nt
NA	TRBJ1-5	TRBV7-2	NA	CASRFDPGQPQHF	TGTGCCAGCAGGTTCGACCCCGGGCAGCCCCAGCATTTT
NA	TRBJ1-2	TRBV5-1	TRBD1	CASSPATGGYGYTF	TGCGCCAGCAGCCCCGCGACAGGGGGCTATGGCTACACCTTC
few	TRBJ1-5	TRBV6-5	TRBD1	CASSYSTGGGQPQHF	TGTGCCAGCAGTTACTCTACAGGGGGCGGACAGCCCCAGCATTTT
NA	TRBJ2-3	TRBV11-3	NA	CASSLFDRGTQYF	TGTGCCAGCAGCTTATTTGATCGCGGTACGCAGTATTTT
NA	TRBJ2-1	TRBV9	TRBD2	CASSVVLAGVEQFF	TGTGCCAGCAGCGTAGTGCTAGCGGGGGTTGAGCAGTTCTTC
NA	TRBJ1-2	TRBV19	NA	CASSVWQTLNYGYTF	TGTGCCAGTAGTGTTTGGCAGACTCTTAACTATGGCTACACCTTC
once	TRBJ2-3	TRBV11-1	NA	CASSSVRGVDTQYF	TGTGCCAGCAGCTCCGTTAGGGGCGTAGATACGCAGTATTTT
NA	TRBJ2-5	TRBV7-6	NA	CASSLAPTAGETQYF	TGTGCCAGCAGCTTAGCGCCCACAGCTGGAGAGACCCAGTACTTC
NA	TRBJ1-5	TRBV6-1	TRBD1	CASSVLTGVSNQPQHF	TGTGCCAGCAGTGTTTTGACAGGGGTGAGCAATCAGCCCCAGCATTTT
NA	TRBJ1-4	TRBV4-1	TRBD1	CASSLTGGADEKLFF	TGCGCCAGCAGCCTAACAGGGGGCGCGGATGAAAAACTGTTTTTT
once	TRBJ1-1	TRBV6-5	NA	CASSYSRAGTEAFF	TGTGCCAGCAGTTACTCGAGAGCGGGCACTGAAGCTTTCTTT
once	TRBJ1-4	TRBV30	NA	CAWNTGPGNEKLFF	TGTGCCTGGAATACAGGGCCCGGTAATGAAAAACTGTTTTTT
NA	TRBJ1-5	TRBV6-1	NA	CASSARENQPQHF	TGTGCCAGCAGTGCCAGGGAAAATCAGCCCCAGCATTTT
NA	TRBJ2-7	TRBV5-4	TRBD1	CASRGGQAYEQYF	TGTGCCAGCAGGGGGGGACAGGCCTACGAGCAGTACTTC
NA	TRBJ2-1	TRBV27	NA	CASTYYNEQFF	TGTGCCAGCACCTACTACAATGAGCAGTTCTTC
few	TRBJ1-1	TRBV18	NA	CASSPSTGNTEAFF	TGTGCCAGCTCACCAAGTACAGGGAACACTGAAGCTTTCTTT
NA	TRBJ2-3	TRBV4-2	NA	CASSQDSWDSADTQYF	TGTGCCAGCAGCCAGGACTCTTGGGACTCAGCAGATACGCAGTATTTT
NA	TRBJ2-1	TRBV27	TRBD1	CASSPRQGTGNEQFF	TGTGCCAGCAGTCCCCGACAGGGGACAGGAAATGAGCAGTTCTTC
NA	TRBJ2-1	TRBV18	TRBD2	CASSPPSGGAYNEQFF	TGTGCCAGCTCACCACCTAGCGGGGGGGCCTACAATGAGCAGTTCTTC
NA	TRBJ2-1	TRBV28	TRBD2	CASRIPVGGGSYNEQFF	TGTGCCAGCAGGATCCCTGTAGGCGGGGGTTCCTACAATGAGCAGTTCTTC
NA	TRBJ1-3	TRBV28	TRBD1	CASSSQGAGNTIYF	TGTGCCAGCAGTTCTCAGGGGGCTGGAAACACCATATATTTT
NA	TRBJ2-7	TRBV7-3	NA	CASSLNGGYEQYF	TGTGCCAGCAGCTTAAACGGCGGGTACGAGCAGTACTTC
NA	TRBJ1-2	TRBV19	NA	CASSIGELNYGYTF	TGTGCCAGTAGTATAGGCGAACTGAACTATGGCTACACCTTC
NA	TRBJ2-5	TRBV7-2	TRBD2	CASSFGTSGGVYQETQYF	TGTGCCAGCAGCTTCGGGACTAGCGGGGGGGTCTACCAAGAGACCCAGTACTTC
NA	TRBJ2-2	TRBV29-1	NA	CSAGRAIGGELFF	TGCAGCGCCGGGAGAGCTATAGGCGGGGAGCTGTTTTTT
NA	TRBJ1-2	TRBV9	NA	CASSVATGYGYTF	TGTGCCAGCAGCGTAGCTACGGGCTATGGCTACACCTTC
few	TRBJ2-4	TRBV7-2	TRBD2	CASSMTSGDIQYF	TGTGCCAGCAGCATGACTAGCGGGGACATTCAGTACTTC
NA	TRBJ2-2	TRBV9	NA	CASSVLGGGELFF	TGTGCCAGCAGCGTCCTCGGGGGCGGGGAGCTGTTTTTT
once	TRBJ1-4	TRBV30	NA	CAWTATNEKLFF	TGTGCCTGGACCGCAACTAATGAAAAACTGTTTTTT
NA	TRBJ2-5	TRBV14	TRBD2	CASSRGLAGGLETQYF	TGTGCCAGCAGCCGCGGACTAGCGGGGGGCCTCGAGACCCAGTACTTC
once	TRBJ2-7	TRBV6-1	TRBD1	CASRRQGPYEQYF	TGTGCCAGCAGAAGACAGGGCCCCTACGAGCAGTACTTC
NA	TRBJ1-2	TRBV6-5	TRBD1	CASSYSGTGGYGYTF	TGTGCCAGCAGTTACTCCGGGACAGGGGGCTATGGCTACACCTTC
NA	TRBJ1-2	TRBV19	TRBD1	CASSKHLGTGYYGYTF	TGTGCCAGTAGTAAACACCTCGGGACAGGTTACTATGGCTACACCTTC
few	TRBJ1-4	TRBV6-6	TRBD1	CASSYRQGEEKLFF	TGTGCCAGCAGTTACCGACAGGGGGAAGAAAAACTGTTTTTT
NA	TRBJ2-7	TRBV5-1	TRBD1	CASSPSTGIEQYF	TGCGCCAGCAGCCCCTCGACAGGGATCGAGCAGTACTTC
NA	TRBJ1-5	TRBV19	TRBD1	CASSIVGQGAQPQHF	TGTGCCAGTAGTATCGTAGGACAGGGGGCTCAGCCCCAGCATTTT
NA	TRBJ2-7	TRBV5-4	TRBD2	CASSPGLAGGPDEQYF	TGTGCCAGCAGCCCCGGACTAGCGGGGGGGCCCGACGAGCAGTACTTC
NA	TRBJ1-6	TRBV11-2	TRBD1	CASSPQTGDYSPLHF	TGTGCCAGCAGCCCGCAAACAGGGGACTATTCACCCCTCCACTTT
few	TRBJ1-6	TRBV6-1	NA	CASSESHGLNSPLHF	TGTGCCAGCAGTGAAAGTCACGGTCTTAATTCACCCCTCCACTTT
NA	TRBJ1-2	TRBV2	NA	CASSASPGMDGYTF	TGTGCCAGCAGTGCCTCCCCAGGGATGGACGGCTACACCTTC